The 22 T cell receptor beta chains below were found in one sample sequenced in a study of cytomegalovirus exposure and HLA in healthy donors (dated by TCRdb to about 2017). Receptors were amplified or captured by the immunoSEQ multiplex PCR assay. For the multiplex PCR, a mixture combining 60 forward primers for TCR Vbeta segments and 13 reverse primers for TCR Jbeta segments was used. TCRdb provides this immuneACCESS table in a form limited to in-frame rearrangements. Some clones are lacking; in checked studies, under half of them reflect an unresolved V gene, and why the rest are absent is not known. Within this sample are roughly 120,000 clones, with 81% of them counted one time only. The top ten constitute 3% to 4% of the sample. Sequencing was carried out using PBMCs. The receptor source for this set is a woman aged 30 to 39 in good health and CMV-seronegative.

V gene TRBV4-1 combines with J gene TRBJ2-1, with 9 bases fitting TRBD2. Germline CDR1 is MGHRA and CDR2 is YSYEKL. Trimming at V came to 1 base and at J to 8 bases, leaving 12 bases not matched to a gene. The CDR3 has 17 residues. The CDR3 protein is CASSQVPSGGRGYEQFF. CDR3 bases: TGCGCCAGCAGCCAAGTGCCGTCGGGCGGGAGGGGCTATGAGCAGTTCTTC.

The chain carries TRBV6-5 and TRBJ1-2, with D possibly being TRBD1 (6 bases). Trimming left V 7 bases short and J 3 bases short, with 15 bases between. The CDR3 is 14 amino acids. CDR1 and CDR2 (germline): MNHEY, SVGAGI. The CDR3 here is CASTPQQGYYGYTF. The CDR3 DNA follows: TGTGCCAGCACGCCACAACAGGGTTACTATGGCTACACCTTC.

The genes are TRBV5-1 and TRBJ2-1; a weak D match, TRBD1 (5 bases). Germline CDR1 is SGHRS and CDR2 is YFSETQ. Trimming removed 2 bases at V and 2 bases at J, with 11 bases between. The CDR3 is 15 residues long. CDR3 loop: CASSFGRVTYNEQFF. The CDR3 DNA reads as TGCGCCAGCAGCTTTGGCAGGGTAACCTACAATGAGCAGTTCTTC.

V gene TRBV19 combines with J gene TRBJ2-6; D perhaps matches TRBD1 (6 bases). Germline assignment: CDR1 LNHDA and CDR2 SQIVND (reference sequence). Trimming removed 4 bases from V and 1 base from J, with 8 bases in between. The CDR3 is 15 residues long. CDR3 protein: CASSTTGSGANVLTF. For the CDR3, the DNA is TGTGCCAGTAGTACTACAGGGTCTGGGGCCAACGTCCTGACTTTC.

The chain has TRBV6-1 and TRBJ1-6; 8 bases map to TRBD1. Germline V CDR1 and CDR2: MNHNS, SASEGT. The CDR3 runs to 13 residues. Trimming at V came to 4 bases and at J to 9 bases, leaving 2 bases not matched to a gene. The CDR3 DNA follows: TGTGCCAGCAGTGTCGACAGGGGTTCACCCCTCCACTTT. Its protein is CASSVDRGSPLHF.

This CDR3 is CASSSRQGSSWDTEAFF. CDR3 nucleotide sequence: TGCGCCAGCAGCTCACGACAGGGGAGCAGTTGGGACACTGAAGCTTTCTTT. The chain has TRBV5-1 and TRBJ1-1; 8 positions agree with TRBD1. Germline CDR1 and CDR2: SGHRS and YFSETQ. Trimming cost V 3 bases and J 3 bases; bases outside gene matches: 13. This CDR3 contains 17 residues.

The V call is TRBV19, the J call TRBJ1-5, with TRBD1 matching over 10 bases. The length of the CDR3 is 18 residues. From germline, CDR1 is LNHDA and CDR2 SQIVND (reference sequence). V shed 7 bases, J shed 6 bases, and the junction held 18 bases outside the gene matches. CDR3 in DNA: TGTGCCAGTACCACCGGGACAGGGGCTTTTATGGGGGGTCAGCCCCAGCATTTT. This sequence encodes CASTTGTGAFMGGQPQHF.

The chain has TRBV5-4 and TRBJ2-7; D unclear. V dropped 3 bases and J dropped 6 bases, with 13 bases sitting between them. The germline gives CDR1 SGHNT, CDR2 YYREEE (reference sequence). This CDR3 is built from 13 residues. In DNA, the CDR3 is TGTGCCAGCAGCTCCGCGGTGTTAGGCGAGCAGTACTTC. The encoded protein is CASSSAVLGEQYF.

The chain links TRBV19 to TRBJ2-4; possibly TRBD2 for D (6 bases). Trimming removed 0 bases from V and 8 bases from J, with 26 bases in between. The CDR3 extends over 19 amino acids. Germline V gene data show CDR1 as LNHDA and CDR2 as SQIVND (reference sequence). The CDR3: CASSIDAYPGVRERDIQYF. The CDR3 DNA is TGTGCCAGTAGTATAGACGCCTATCCAGGTGTACGGGAGAGGGACATTCAGTACTTC.

The chain has TRBV27 and TRBJ2-1; 11 bases line up with TRBD2. The V segment lost 5 bases and the J segment 8 bases; nucleotides outside the gene matches: 5. This CDR3 spans 14 amino acids. Germline CDR1 is MNHEY and CDR2 is SMNVEV (reference sequence). This CDR3 is CASSPSGRFDEQFF. CDR3 nucleotide sequence: TGTGCCAGCAGTCCTAGCGGGAGGTTCGATGAGCAGTTCTTC.

The rearrangement joins TRBV19 to TRBJ1-5, with D hard to call. Germline CDR1 LNHDA, CDR2 SQIVND (reference sequence). V lost 4 bases, J lost 3 bases, and 7 bases lay in between. The CDR3 length is 13 residues. CDR3 region: CASSTAVNQPQHF. The CDR3 DNA reads TGTGCCAGTAGTACCGCAGTCAATCAGCCCCAGCATTTT.

The chain combines TRBV27 with TRBJ2-3; 10 bases fit TRBD2. J was trimmed by 6 bases and V by 6 bases; bases with no gene match: 9. The CDR3 has 15 residues. Per germline, CDR1 MNHEY and CDR2 SMNVEV (reference sequence). The CDR3 spells CASSPLTSGTDTQYF. In nucleotides, the CDR3 is TGTGCCAGCAGCCCGCTAACTAGCGGGACGGATACGCAGTATTTT.

The chain has TRBV19 and TRBJ2-7; 8 bases match TRBD1. Germline values: CDR1 LNHDA, CDR2 SQIVND (reference sequence). The ends lost 5 bases at V and 6 bases at J; junction bases unmatched: 6. The length of the CDR3 is 13 residues. In DNA, the CDR3 is TGTGCCAGTAGTGGACAGGGTAGTGGCGAGCAGTACTTC. This translates into CASSGQGSGEQYF.

This chain links TRBV5-6 with TRBJ2-3, with D uncertain. Looked up from germline, CDR1 is SGHDT and CDR2 is YYEEEE. V gave up 4 bases and J gave up 4 bases, with 10 bases separating them. The CDR3 totals 13 residues. The CDR3: CASSLTRADTQYF. CDR3 sequence (DNA): TGTGCCAGCAGCCTCACTCGGGCAGATACGCAGTATTTT.

The chain recombines TRBV18 with TRBJ2-5; no definite D call. V lost 0 bases to trimming and J lost 2 bases, with 7 bases between them. CDR1 KGHSH and CDR2 LQKENI come from the germline V gene. The CDR3 has 14 residues. CDR3 nucleotide sequence: TGTGCCAGCTCACCACCGTCTCAGCAAGAGACCCAGTACTTC. Protein product: CASSPPSQQETQYF.

In its sample, this clone is medium-sized. The chain employs TRBV27 and TRBJ2-1; maybe TRBD2 (5 bases). This CDR3 spans 15 amino acids. With 6 bases removed from V and 1 base from J, the gap between germline ends came to 13 bases. The germline V gene encodes CDR1 MNHEY and CDR2 SMNVEV (reference sequence). CDR3 nucleotide sequence: TGTGCCAGCAGCCTTAGCGAAAATTCCTACAATGAGCAGTTCTTC. Amino acids: CASSLSENSYNEQFF.

CDR3 region: CASRGSSSGQGPETQYF. The CDR3 DNA is TGTGCCAGCAGAGGGTCTTCGAGCGGACAGGGTCCAGAGACCCAGTACTTC. The genes are TRBV7-9 and TRBJ2-5; 8 bases are a match to TRBD1. The V and J ends lost 6 bases and 4 bases, in that order; junction bases with no gene match: 16. The CDR3 contains 17 residues. Germline V gene data show CDR1 as SEHNR and CDR2 as FQNEAQ (reference sequence). Looking up the rest from reference TRBV7-9 and TRBJ2-5 gives the full variable domain: DTGVSQNPRHKITKRGQNVTFRCDPISEHNRLYWYRQTLGQGPEFLTYFQNEAQLEKSRLLSDRFSAERPKGSFSTLEIQRTEQGDSAMYLCASRGSSSGQGPETQYFGPGTRLLVL.

The chain links TRBV7-9 to TRBJ2-3, with 8 bases identical to TRBD2. After removal of 2 bases from V and 6 bases from J, the junction contained 7 bases not matched to a gene. The CDR3 is 15 amino acids. The germline gives CDR1 SEHNR, CDR2 FQNEAQ (reference sequence). The CDR3 spells CASSLRGSGMDTQYF. CDR3 bases: TGTGCCAGCAGCTTAAGAGGTAGCGGGATGGATACGCAGTATTTT.

This clone was picked up one time. The J gene is TRBJ1-2, the V gene TRBV6-6, with TRBD1 matching 7 bases. Germline CDR1 and CDR2: MNHNY and SVGAGI (reference sequence). This CDR3 region has 16 residues. J was trimmed by 0 bases and V by 0 bases; bases with no gene match: 4. The DNA for the CDR3 is TGTGCCAGCAGTTACTCGGGGACAGCTACTAACTATGGCTACACCTTC. This translates into CASSYSGTATNYGYTF.

The chain carries TRBV4-1 and TRBJ1-2; D is uncertain. This CDR3 contains 12 residues. The V end was cut by 2 bases, the J end by 6 bases, with 7 bases between. In germline, CDR1 is MGHRA, CDR2 YSYEKL. CDR3 loop: CASSQSGNGYTF. CDR3 bases: TGCGCCAGCAGCCAAAGCGGGAATGGCTACACCTTC.

The chain carries TRBV18 and TRBJ1-2; no firm D call. V was clipped by 0 bases and J by 5 bases, with 7 bases between them. CDR3 length: 13 amino acids. CDR1 is KGHSH and CDR2 is LQKENI in the germline V gene. The CDR3 loop is CASSPPTAYGYTF. As DNA, the CDR3 is TGTGCCAGCTCACCACCGACTGCGTATGGCTACACCTTC. Complete variable domain (other parts from reference TRBV18 and TRBJ1-2): NAGVMQNPRHLVRRRGQEARLRCSPMKGHSHVYWYRQLPEEGLKFMVYLQKENIIDESGMPKERFSAEFPKEGPSILRIQQVVRGDSAAYFCASSPPTAYGYTFGSGTRLTVV.

This clone was seen once. The chain has TRBV11-2 and TRBJ2-1; 8 positions agree with TRBD2. The V and J ends lost 5 bases and 6 bases, in that order; junction bases with no gene match: 3. The CDR3 runs 13 residues. Germline CDR1 reads SGHAT; CDR2 reads FQNNGV. CDR3 region: CASSPGLANEQFF. CDR3 coding DNA: TGTGCCAGCAGCCCTGGACTAGCCAATGAGCAGTTCTTC.